This TCR beta chain was sequenced during a study of shared clonotypes between healthy human individuals. Whole-study findings and limits: At large depth, rarefaction still showed sorted-subset sequencing to be incomplete. The genetic and exposure-history diversity represented was limited by few donors. For naive CD4 cells, 4% to 6% of clonotypes were shared across a few donors.

Profiling relied on immunoSEQ multiplex PCR, and the TCRdb table lists in-frame clones only, not all of them. The sample holds 190,000 or so clones, approximately 70% seen once. All donors were Caucasian adults living in Nashville, Tennessee. Germline CDR1 reads SGHKS; CDR2 reads YYEKEE (reference sequence). Trimming left V 3 bases short and J 7 bases short, with 14 bases between. The CDR3 runs 13 residues. With regard to this clone: Its antigen remains unidentified.

The source material was memory CD4+ T cells sorted from blood. Described subset: CD45RA-negative fraction. This sequence originates from a man aged 25 to 40 in good health. The V and J genes are TRBV5-5 and TRBJ2-7, with no clear D. The CDR3 nucleotides read TGTGCCAGCAGCTCGATTGAGTCGGTAGAGCAGTACTTC. This translates into CASSSIESVEQYF. Complete variable domain (other parts from reference TRBV5-5 and TRBJ2-7): DAGVTQSPTHLIKTRGQQVTLRCSPISGHKSVSWYQQVLGQGPQFIFQYYEKEERGRGNFPDRFSARQFPNYSSELNVNALLLGDSALYLCASSSIESVEQYFGPGTRLTVT.